The 20 T cell receptor beta chains presented below share a single source sample, sequenced in a study of OX40 agonist ivuxolimab in advanced cancers. The table came from immunoSEQ multiplex PCR; TCRdb's copy has only in-frame clones and leaves some out. In the table there are 25,000 to 35,000 clones, 80% to 95% of which are singletons. The input for sequencing was CD4+ or CD8+ T cells sorted from blood, taken in a trial of the OX40 agonist ivuxolimab. All receptors come from an adult with an advanced solid tumor such as melanoma, head and neck, liver or kidney cancer.

Here the CDR3 reads CASSLGWIEVDQDYEQYF. The DNA for the CDR3 is TGTGCCAGCAGCTTAGGGTGGATTGAAGTGGACCAAGACTACGAGCAGTACTTC. The rearrangement links TRBV11-2 to TRBJ2-7, with D unclear. Between the trimmed V and J ends, which lost 1 base and 3 bases, there was a span of 22 bases. The length of the CDR3 is 18 residues. CDR1 is SGHAT and CDR2 is FQNNGV in the germline V gene.

The chain uses TRBV4-1 and TRBJ2-1, with 8 bases matching TRBD1. CDR3 length: 15 residues. Germline CDR1 MGHRA, CDR2 YSYEKL. Losses at the gene ends were 4 bases for V and 6 bases for J; bases not matched to a gene: 8. This CDR3 reads CASSPRDRPLNEQFF. The DNA of the CDR3 is TGCGCCAGCAGCCCCCGGGACAGGCCCCTCAATGAGCAGTTCTTC.

This chain joins TRBV28 and TRBJ2-2; D gene unclear. Per the germline V gene, CDR1 is MDHEN and CDR2 is SYDVKM. The V end was cut by 8 bases, the J end by 1 base, with 2 bases between. The CDR3 is made up of 11 amino acids. DNA of the CDR3: TGTGCCAGCCGGAACACCGGGGAGCTGTTTTTT. It yields the protein CASRNTGELFF.

This clone was seen a few times. The V gene is TRBV4-1, the J gene TRBJ1-5; 8 nucleotides match TRBD1. Trimming at V came to 2 bases and at J to 4 bases, leaving 7 bases not matched to a gene. Germline CDR1 MGHRA, CDR2 YSYEKL. This CDR3 spans 16 amino acids. CDR3: CASSQLPGGRNQPQHF. Here the CDR3 DNA reads TGCGCCAGCAGCCAATTGCCAGGGGGCCGGAATCAGCCCCAGCATTTT.

This chain joins TRBV5-1 and TRBJ1-1; D ambiguous. The CDR3 runs 15 residues. Per germline, CDR1 SGHRS and CDR2 YFSETQ. V lost 4 bases and J 0 bases, leaving 13 bases between the germline ends. CDR3 coding DNA: TGCGCCAGCAGCCCCCTCGGCCTCATGAACACTGAAGCTTTCTTT. This codes for CASSPLGLMNTEAFF. Combining the CDR3 with reference TRBV5-1 and TRBJ1-1 gives the whole variable domain KAGVTQTPRYLIKTRGQQVTLSCSPISGHRSVSWYQQTPGQGLQFLFEYFSETQRNKGNFPGRFSGRQFSNSRSEMNVSTLELGDSALYLCASSPLGLMNTEAFFGQGTRLTVV.

The genes are TRBV6-1 and TRBJ2-5; unclear D gene. The CDR3 extends over 11 amino acids. CDR1 MNHNS and CDR2 SASEGT come from the germline V gene. Trimming took 6 bases from V and 11 from J, leaving 13 bases between them. CDR3 residues: CASRAPLEQYF. In nucleotides, the CDR3 is TGTGCCAGCAGGGCACCTTTAGAGCAGTACTTC.

J is TRBJ1-2 and V is TRBV7-9; D is unclear. This CDR3 is 14 amino acids long. V was shortened by 2 bases and J by 4 bases, with 11 bases between the two germline ends. Per the germline V gene, CDR1 is SEHNR and CDR2 is FQNEAQ (reference sequence). The CDR3 DNA is TGTGCCAGCAGCTTAAAGGAGGCCATCTATGGCTACACCTTC. Translated, it gives CASSLKEAIYGYTF.

Written as DNA, the CDR3 is TGTGCCAGCAGATCTAACCACCTCGAGCAGTACTTC. It specifies CASRSNHLEQYF. The chain is built from TRBV7-9 and TRBJ2-7; no clear D gene. CDR3 length: 12 amino acids. The germline gives CDR1 SEHNR, CDR2 FQNEAQ (reference sequence). V lost 6 bases to trimming and J lost 6 bases, with 12 bases between them.

V and J are TRBV27 and TRBJ1-6; D remains unclear. Germline V gives CDR1 MNHEY, CDR2 SMNVEV (reference sequence). The CDR3 length is 14 residues. Trimming shortened V by 0 bases and J by 9 bases, and 9 bases separated the two germline ends. The CDR3 loop is CASSLSPFGSPLHF. The CDR3 nucleotides are TGTGCCAGCAGTTTATCCCCCTTTGGTTCACCCCTCCACTTT.

This clone occurred a few times. The CDR3 spells CASSKGGRGAGSNQPQHF. CDR3 sequence (DNA): TGTGCCAGCAGCAAAGGGGGAAGGGGCGCGGGGAGCAATCAGCCCCAGCATTTT. V gene TRBV21-1 combines with J gene TRBJ1-5. TRBV21-1 is flagged as a pseudogene. The CDR3 consists of 18 residues.

The count of this clone is one. The CDR3 sequence: CASSYSTGGDEQFF. CDR3 bases: TGTGCCAGCAGTTACTCTACAGGGGGGGATGAGCAGTTCTTC. The genes are TRBV6-5 and TRBJ2-1; possibly TRBD1 for D (8 bases). Germline V lookup: CDR1 MNHEY, CDR2 SVGAGI. The CDR3 has 14 amino acids. The V end lost 0 bases, the J end lost 8 bases, and 11 bases lay between the germline ends.

In its sample, this clone is large. The J gene is TRBJ2-2, the V gene TRBV2, with 11 bases aligning to TRBD2. Germline V CDR1 and CDR2: SNHLY, FYNNEI. There are 17 residues in the CDR3. Germline trimming cut 5 bases from V and 1 base from J; bases unmatched to any gene: 6. The CDR3 DNA sequence: TGTGCCAGCAGTACTCCGGGACTAGCGGTGAACACCGGGGAGCTGTTTTTT. Its translation is CASSTPGLAVNTGELFF.

The rearrangement joins TRBV7-6 to TRBJ1-4, with D unclear. The CDR3 totals 17 residues. Per germline, CDR1 SGHVS and CDR2 FNYEAQ. Trimming left V 5 bases short and J 0 bases short, with 16 bases between. CDR3 in DNA: TGTGCCAGCAGCCCCGAGGTAGATCCCTCAACTAATGAAAAACTGTTTTTT. Protein: CASSPEVDPSTNEKLFF. Variable domain in full (rest from reference TRBV7-6 and TRBJ1-4): GAGVSQSPRYKVTKRGQDVALRCDPISGHVSLYWYRQALGQGPEFLTYFNYEAQQDKSGLPNDRFSAERPEGSISTLTIQRTEQRDSAMYRCASSPEVDPSTNEKLFFGSGTQLSVL.

The chain joins TRBV27 to TRBJ2-5; 13 nucleotides match TRBD2. CDR3 size: 15 residues. V dropped 6 bases and J dropped 4; count of bases not matched to a gene: 5. Germline assignment: CDR1 MNHEY and CDR2 SMNVEV (reference sequence). The CDR3 protein is CASSLGLAGLETQYF. CDR3 nucleotide sequence: TGTGCCAGCAGCTTGGGACTAGCGGGATTAGAGACCCAGTACTTC.

The chain uses TRBV6-9 and TRBJ1-2; 8 bases agree with TRBD1. The CDR3 covers 15 residues. The V gene end was trimmed by 7 bases and the J gene end by 4 bases; junction bases not matched to a gene: 11. Germline CDR1 and CDR2: MNHGY and SVAAGI. The CDR3 DNA reads as TGTGCCAGCACGCCGGCAGGGGGCGGACCCTATGGCTACACCTTC. Amino acids: CASTPAGGGPYGYTF.

The V and J genes are TRBV5-6 and TRBJ1-5; no clear D gene. The length of the CDR3 is 15 residues. V lost 5 bases and J 1 base, leaving 13 bases between the germline ends. Germline assignment: CDR1 SGHDT and CDR2 YYEEEE. The CDR3 DNA reads as TGTGCCAGCAGTTTTTGGGGAGGGAGCAATCAGCCCCAGCATTTT. Its protein product is CASSFWGGSNQPQHF.

This chain's CDR3 is CASSYTSGITEAFF. CDR3 nucleotides: TGTGCCAGCAGTTACACCTCAGGGATCACTGAAGCTTTCTTT. V usage is TRBV6-5 and J usage is TRBJ1-1; D may be TRBD1 (5 bases). Trimming stripped 2 bases from V and 4 bases from J, with 11 bases between. The CDR3 is 14 residues long. The germline V gene encodes CDR1 MNHEY and CDR2 SVGAGI.

CDR3 sequence reads: CASSLANRGVHSYEQYF. DNA of the CDR3: TGTGCCAGCAGCTTAGCTAACAGGGGAGTCCACTCCTACGAGCAGTACTTC. The chain employs TRBV7-9 and TRBJ2-7, with 7 bases identical to TRBD1. CDR1 SEHNR and CDR2 FQNEAQ come from the germline V gene (reference sequence). After removal of 0 bases from V and 0 bases from J, the junction contained 8 bases not matched to a gene. The CDR3 runs 17 residues.

This clone was detected only once. The J gene is TRBJ1-1, the V gene TRBV5-1; D not resolved. V lost 4 bases to trimming and J lost 1 base, with 14 bases between them. The CDR3 runs 15 residues. Germline CDR1 is SGHRS and CDR2 is YFSETQ. CDR3 in amino acids: CASSAAFGANTEAFF. The CDR3, as DNA: TGCGCCAGCAGCGCGGCTTTCGGAGCGAACACTGAAGCTTTCTTT.

As to this clone: Other DNA sequences within the sample encode an identical CDR3. The chain recombines TRBV27 with TRBJ1-5; the D gene is possibly TRBD1 (6 bases). Germline values: CDR1 MNHEY, CDR2 SMNVEV (reference sequence). Between the trimmed V and J ends, which lost 2 bases and 1 base, there was a span of 6 bases. CDR3 size: 14 residues. CDR3 loop: CASSLQGSNQPQHF. In nucleotides, the CDR3 is TGTGCCAGCAGTTTACAGGGGAGCAATCAGCCCCAGCATTTT.